This TCR beta chain was captured in a study of CD8 T cells in Susac syndrome. At the level of the study: Within the group of sequenced Susac syndrome patients, about six had active disease and eight were in remission. Treatment at blood withdrawal was none, corticosteroids, or intravenous immunoglobulin alone in Susac syndrome patients.

V was clipped by 2 bases and J by 4 bases, with 17 bases between them. Germline V CDR1 and CDR2: SGHNT, YYREEE (reference sequence). The CDR3 runs 16 residues. An input of roughly 0.5 to 1 ug of RNA was subjected to reverse transcription using random hexamers. The immunoSEQ assay covered 54 Vbeta and 13 Jbeta segments for CDR3. One entry per CDR3 protein, called by TCRdb with MiXCR from the immunoSEQ multiplex PCR reads. In the table there are about 94,000 distinct CDR3 sequences, about 94% of which are singletons. The clonotype originates from a human donor with Susac syndrome. The source material was CD4+ T cells from PBMCs. This chain links TRBV5-4 with TRBJ2-3, with D perhaps TRBD1 (6 bases). CDR3 amino acids: CASSFRTGHSADTQYF. In DNA, the CDR3 is TGTGCCAGCAGCTTCCGAACGGGACACAGTGCAGATACGCAGTATTTT.